The rows below give T cell receptor beta chains drawn from one sample of a study of tumor-infiltrating lymphocytes in primary liver carcinoma. MiXCR was run by TCRdb on the multiplex PCR reads, yielding one entry per CDR3 protein. The sample yields approximately 74,000 distinct CDR3 sequences, about 70% seen once. Sequencing used liver tumor tissue from sampling region 4. The receptors shown here come from a woman in her fifties or sixties with primary liver carcinoma and hepatitis B virus infection. CDR3s include the opening cysteine and the closing phenylalanine or tryptophan. Each record gives: J gene, V gene, clone size, D gene, CDR3 DNA, CDR3 protein. The D gene is left open where the match is weak. Clone size, where shown, is once, few, many, or a class for clones that have expanded.

J: TRBJ2-3; V: TRBV28; size: -; D: -; DNA: TGTGCCATCAGGGACAAGGCTGGCACAGATACGCAGTATTTT; CDR3: CAIRDKAGTDTQYF
J: TRBJ2-3; V: TRBV29-1; size: -; D: -; DNA: TGCAGCGCCAGGTTCCTTGGGGGAGGACTAATAGATACGCAGTATTTT; CDR3: CSARFLGGGLIDTQYF
J: TRBJ2-3; V: TRBV11-2; size: -; D: -; DNA: TGTGCCAGCAGCATGGGGCTTCCTATAGATATGCAGTATTTT; CDR3: CASSMGLPIDMQYF
J: TRBJ1-1; V: TRBV6-1; size: -; D: -; DNA: TGTGCCAGCAGTGCCGTGGAGTACACTGAAGCTTTCTTC; CDR3: CASSAVEYTEAFF
J: TRBJ2-7; V: TRBV10-2; size: once; D: -; DNA: TGCGCCAGCAGTGACTGGGCAAGATTATACGAGCAGTACTTT; CDR3: CASSDWARLYEQYF
J: TRBJ1-6; V: TRBV10-1; size: many; D: -; DNA: TGCGCCAGCAGTGTGGGGGCCGATTCACCCCTCCACTTT; CDR3: CASSVGADSPLHF
J: TRBJ2-1; V: TRBV7-3; size: once; D: TRBD2; DNA: TGTGCCAGCAGCCTGCGCGGGAGTACACAGAGCAATGAGCAGTTCTTC; CDR3: CASSLRGSTQSNEQFF
J: TRBJ2-7; V: TRBV29-1; size: -; D: -; DNA: TGCAGCGCCGTGGGAGGCTCTTACGAGCAGTACTTC; CDR3: CSAVGGSYEQYF
J: TRBJ2-2; V: TRBV6-5; size: -; D: TRBD1; DNA: TGTGCCAGCAGTGGAATAGGGGGCATCGGGGAGCTGTTTTTT; CDR3: CASSGIGGIGELFF
J: TRBJ2-1; V: TRBV7-9; size: many; D: -; DNA: TGTGCCAGCAGCCGCGAAGGACGGAGGGGTTACAATGAGCAGTTCTTC; CDR3: CASSREGRRGYNEQFF
J: TRBJ2-5; V: TRBV5-5; size: -; D: -; DNA: TGTGCCAGCAGGCCGGGGGCTATAGTGGCAGGGTATGCAGAGACCCAGTACTTC; CDR3: CASRPGAIVAGYAETQYF
J: TRBJ2-3; V: TRBV19; size: -; D: -; DNA: TGTGCCAGTAGTATCCGATCGAGGGAAGATACGCAGTATTTT; CDR3: CASSIRSREDTQYF
J: TRBJ2-7; V: TRBV7-9; size: -; D: TRBD1; DNA: TGTGCCAGCAGCCCAGAGGGGGCTTTCTTCGAGCAGTACTTC; CDR3: CASSPEGAFFEQYF
J: TRBJ2-5; V: TRBV28; size: -; D: -; DNA: TGTGCCAGCAGTTCTGGGGAGAGCCGAGAGACCAAGTACTTC; CDR3: CASSSGESRETKYF
J: TRBJ1-1; V: TRBV5-1; size: once; D: -; DNA: TGCGCCAGCAGATTGGCGGGAGGGGACACTGAAGCTTTCTTT; CDR3: CASRLAGGDTEAFF
J: TRBJ1-2; V: TRBV6-5; size: -; D: TRBD1; DNA: TGTGCCAGCAATTGCGCGAGGGGGCTTGGCTACACCTTC; CDR3: CASNCARGLGYTF
J: TRBJ2-6; V: TRBV20-1; size: once; D: -; DNA: TGCAGTGCTAGAGATGGGGGAACTGGGGCCAACGTCCTGACTTTC; CDR3: CSARDGGTGANVLTF
J: TRBJ2-1; V: TRBV4-1; size: -; D: TRBD2; DNA: TGCGTCAGCAGCGAGACTAGCGGGGATGGGTCATACAATGAGCAGTTCTTC; CDR3: CVSSETSGDGSYNEQFF
J: TRBJ2-3; V: TRBV29-1; size: once; D: TRBD1; DNA: TGCAGCGTGGCGGACAGGGAGAGAGCGCATTTC; CDR3: CSVADRERAHF
J: TRBJ1-3; V: TRBV12-3/TRBV12-4; size: -; D: -; DNA: TGTACCAGCAGGTGGGGGGATGGAAACACCATATATTTT; CDR3: CTSRWGDGNTIYF
J: TRBJ1-1; V: TRBV6-1; size: many; D: -; DNA: TGTGCCAGCAGTGAACCCAGGAACACTGAAGCTTTCTTT; CDR3: CASSEPRNTEAFF
J: TRBJ2-2; V: TRBV28; size: -; D: TRBD2; DNA: TGTGCCAGCAGTTCCCGGACTAGCGAAAATGAGAACACGGGGGAGCTGTTTTTT; CDR3: CASSSRTSENENTGELFF
J: TRBJ1-1; V: TRBV7-3; size: -; D: -; DNA: TGTGCCAGCAGCCTCGGCGATATCGCTGAAGCTTTCTTT; CDR3: CASSLGDIAEAFF
J: TRBJ1-4; V: TRBV6-2/TRBV6-3; size: many; D: TRBD1; DNA: TGTGCCAGCAGCAAAACCGGACAGGAGGCCCCTGAGGAGTTTTTT; CDR3: CASSKTGQEAPEEFF
J: TRBJ1-1; V: TRBV29-1; size: -; D: -; DNA: TGCAGCTCCCGGGGACTGGGGAACACTATAGCTTTCTTT; CDR3: CSSRGLGNTIAFF
J: TRBJ2-3; V: TRBV5-1; size: many; D: TRBD1; DNA: TGCGCCAGCAGCTTGAGAGGGACAGGGGGCTACACAGATACGCAGTATTTT; CDR3: CASSLRGTGGYTDTQYF
J: TRBJ2-5; V: TRBV12-3/TRBV12-4; size: -; D: -; DNA: TGTGCCAGCAGTCCCCTTAAGGCGGGGCTCGGGAGAACGGAGACCCAGTACTTC; CDR3: CASSPLKAGLGRTETQYF
J: TRBJ1-2; V: TRBV28; size: -; D: -; DNA: TGTGCCAGCAGTCCGGCGCAGGGAGGGCGGGACTATGGGTACACCTTC; CDR3: CASSPAQGGRDYGYTF
J: TRBJ1-3; V: TRBV11-2; size: medium-sized; D: -; DNA: TGTGCCAGCAGCTCGCGCCTCCCGACAGATAGCTCTGGAAACACCATATATTTT; CDR3: CASSSRLPTDSSGNTIYF
J: TRBJ1-1; V: TRBV6-5; size: -; D: -; DNA: TGTGCCAGCGGACGGTCGCCGGGGACGGGTACTGAAGCTTTCTTT; CDR3: CASGRSPGTGTEAFF
J: TRBJ1-2; V: TRBV2; size: once; D: TRBD1; DNA: TGTGCCAGCGACAGGGGCCGTGGCTACACCTTC; CDR3: CASDRGRGYTF
J: TRBJ1-5; V: TRBV6-6; size: -; D: TRBD1; DNA: TGTGTCAGCAGGGGCACCAAACAGGGGCTGAATCAACCCCAGCATTTT; CDR3: CVSRGTKQGLNQPQHF
J: TRBJ1-2; V: TRBV5-5; size: -; D: -; DNA: TGTGCCAGCAGCTTGATAGAGATCAGTAACTATGACTACACCTTC; CDR3: CASSLIEISNYDYTF
J: TRBJ2-3; V: TRBV29-1; size: -; D: -; DNA: TGCAGAGTTGACGGTGGAGGCACAGATACGCAATATTTT; CDR3: CRVDGGGTDTQYF
J: TRBJ2-4; V: TRBV29-1; size: many; D: -; DNA: TGCAGCGTTGAAGAGGGTATAGCCAAAAACATTCAGTACTTC; CDR3: CSVEEGIAKNIQYF
J: TRBJ2-7; V: TRBV11-3; size: -; D: TRBD1; DNA: TGTGCCAGCAGCTCCGGGACAGGGGACAACTACGAGCAGTGCTTC; CDR3: CASSSGTGDNYEQCF
J: TRBJ2-3; V: TRBV11-3; size: -; D: TRBD2; DNA: TGTGTCAGCAGCTTAGAAACGGGAGGACCAGATACACAGTATTTT; CDR3: CVSSLETGGPDTQYF
J: TRBJ2-2; V: TRBV11-2; size: hyperexpanded; D: -; DNA: TGTGCCAGCAGCCCTCCGCAAGGACCGACCGGGGAGCTGTTTTTT; CDR3: CASSPPQGPTGELFF
J: TRBJ2-2; V: TRBV29-1; size: -; D: -; DNA: TGCAGGGTTCAGGGTATTGGCGGGGAACTGTTTTTT; CDR3: CRVQGIGGELFF
J: TRBJ2-6; V: TRBV6-1; size: -; D: -; DNA: TGTGCCACTACAGTGGCGCAAACCCTCTCTGGGGCCAACGTCCTGACTTTC; CDR3: CATTVAQTLSGANVLTF
J: TRBJ2-5; V: TRBV6-2/TRBV6-3; size: once; D: -; DNA: TGTTCCTGCAGTTACGCCACCCCACGAGAGACCCAGTACTTC; CDR3: CSCSYATPRETQYF
J: TRBJ2-1; V: TRBV7-2; size: -; D: -; DNA: TGTGCCAGCTTACCTAGAAGGGTAGATGAGCAGTTCTTC; CDR3: CASLPRRVDEQFF
J: TRBJ2-3; V: TRBV6-2/TRBV6-3; size: -; D: -; DNA: TGTGCCGAACAGAGGAAGGTACCAGATACGCAGTATTTT; CDR3: CAEQRKVPDTQYF
J: TRBJ2-1; V: TRBV7-9; size: -; D: TRBD1; DNA: TGTGCCAGCAGCTTAGGTGACAGGGGCGATGAGCAGTTCTTC; CDR3: CASSLGDRGDEQFF
J: TRBJ2-1; V: TRBV6-1; size: -; D: -; DNA: TGTGCCAGCAAGATTTCCGGGGCAGGACAAAACAATGAGCAGATCTTC; CDR3: CASKISGAGQNNEQIF
J: TRBJ2-2; V: TRBV5-1; size: -; D: -; DNA: TGCGCCAGCAACAGGGACGGTTACACCGGGGAGCTGTTTTTT; CDR3: CASNRDGYTGELFF
J: TRBJ2-5; V: TRBV6-1; size: many; D: -; DNA: TGTGCCAGCATCACTTCTCTTAGCGGACCGACCCAGTACTTC; CDR3: CASITSLSGPTQYF
J: TRBJ1-1; V: TRBV4-2; size: -; D: -; DNA: TGTTCCAACAGCCAATTTGAGAACACTGAAGCTTTCTTT; CDR3: CSNSQFENTEAFF
J: TRBJ2-3; V: TRBV6-1; size: -; D: -; DNA: TGTGCCAGCAGAACCCAGCGGGCTAGCACAGATATGCGGTATTTT; CDR3: CASRTQRASTDMRYF
J: TRBJ2-1; V: TRBV2; size: few; D: -; DNA: TGTGCCAGCACAGCGAGCTCCTACAATGAGCAGTTCTTC; CDR3: CASTASSYNEQFF
J: TRBJ2-1; V: TRBV11-3; size: -; D: -; DNA: TGCGCCAGCAGCTTGGCAGCGGCTGCCCGGGGTGAACGGTTCTTC; CDR3: CASSLAAAARGERFF
J: TRBJ2-2; V: TRBV6-1; size: medium-sized; D: -; DNA: TGTGCCAGCAGTGAAGGGGATCTGTACACCGGGGAGCTGTTTTTT; CDR3: CASSEGDLYTGELFF
J: TRBJ2-2; V: TRBV12-3/TRBV12-4; size: once; D: -; DNA: TGTGCCTGCATGAGAGGGCTCACCGGGGAGCTGCTTTTT; CDR3: CACMRGLTGELLF
J: TRBJ1-6; V: TRBV12-3/TRBV12-4; size: many; D: -; DNA: TGTGCCAGCAGTTTTGGCAGGGTCGAAAATAATTCACCCCTCCACTTT; CDR3: CASSFGRVENNSPLHF
J: TRBJ2-1; V: TRBV4-2; size: medium-sized; D: TRBD1; DNA: TGTGCCAGCAGCCCTCGGGACAGGGTCAATGAGCAGTTCTTC; CDR3: CASSPRDRVNEQFF
J: TRBJ2-5; V: TRBV28; size: few; D: TRBD1; DNA: TGTGCCGGCAGTTCTGTACAGGGGACAGAGACCCAGTACTTC; CDR3: CAGSSVQGTETQYF
J: TRBJ2-2; V: TRBV19; size: -; D: TRBD2; DNA: TGTGCCGGTAGTAAGTGGGCTAGCGGGAGCACCGGGAAGCTGTTTTTT; CDR3: CAGSKWASGSTGKLFF